Listed here are 27 T cell receptor beta chains from one sample, sequenced in a study of blood T cell repertoires in COVID-19. Only in-frame clones appear in the TCRdb table, and some are missing; sequencing was by immunoSEQ multiplex PCR. The profile covers roughly 40,000 clones, with 80% appearing a single time and roughly 19% taken by the ten largest. The sample taken for sequencing was peripheral blood. Source of these receptors: an older man with acute or convalescent COVID-19.

The chain uses TRBV27 and TRBJ2-1; no clear D gene. Trimming cost V 6 bases and J 5 bases, with 11 bases left between them. The CDR3 has 13 amino acids. Germline loops: CDR1 MNHEY, CDR2 SMNVEV (reference sequence). In DNA, the CDR3 is TGTGCCAGCAGATACTCCCCGGACAATGAGCAGTTCTTC. It codes for CASRYSPDNEQFF.

This sequence joins TRBV18 and TRBJ1-5; 11 bases align to TRBD1. CDR3 length: 16 amino acids. Germline trimming cut 3 bases from V and 2 bases from J; bases unmatched to any gene: 3. Germline V CDR1 and CDR2: KGHSH, LQKENI. CDR3 nucleotide sequence: TGTGCCAGCTCACCGACGGGACAGGGGGGCAATCAGCCCCAGCATTTT. Translation: CASSPTGQGGNQPQHF.

The chain is built from TRBV5-6 and TRBJ1-2; 10 bases are a match to TRBD1. The CDR3 extends over 15 amino acids. J was trimmed by 3 bases and V by 1 base; bases with no gene match: 3. The V gene's germline CDR1 is SGHDT and CDR2 YYEEEE. The CDR3 sequence is CASSLTGQGYYGYTF. The CDR3 region has the DNA TGTGCCAGCAGCTTGACGGGACAGGGGTACTATGGCTACACCTTC.

The gene calls are TRBV27 and TRBJ2-7, with TRBD1 identical over 7 bases. Germline trimming cut 6 bases from V and 0 bases from J; bases unmatched to any gene: 2. Germline lookup yields CDR1 MNHEY and CDR2 SMNVEV (reference sequence). This CDR3 spans 13 amino acids. In DNA form, the CDR3 reads TGTGCCAGCAGCCGACAGGGCTCCTACGAGCAGTACTTC. It is translated as CASSRQGSYEQYF.

This clone was observed a single time. This chain links TRBV11-2 with TRBJ1-2; D remains unclear. In germline, CDR1 is SGHAT, CDR2 FQNNGV. The CDR3 has 13 amino acids. V was cut by 0 bases and J by 4 bases, with 6 bases left in between. The CDR3 protein is CASSLDGFYGYTF. CDR3 bases: TGTGCCAGCAGCTTAGACGGTTTCTATGGCTACACCTTC.

This chain connects TRBV18 to TRBJ1-1; TRBD1 aligns across 8 bases. The CDR3 loop spans 16 amino acids. CDR1 and CDR2 (germline): KGHSH, LQKENI. Trimming cost V 6 bases and J 1 base; bases outside gene matches: 10. This chain's CDR3 is CASSPRTGTSNTEAFF. DNA of the CDR3: TGTGCCAGCTCCCCCCGGACAGGGACGTCGAACACTGAAGCTTTCTTT.

The gene calls are TRBV14 and TRBJ2-7, with TRBD1 as a possible D gene (6 bases). Germline CDR1 SGHDN, CDR2 FVKESK. Trimming left V 5 bases short and J 12 bases short, with 20 bases between. CDR3 length: 13 amino acids. The CDR3 loop reads CASSRRQAGFRYF. DNA of the CDR3: TGTGCCAGCAGCAGACGACAGGCAGGTTTTCGGTACTTC.

J is TRBJ2-5 and V is TRBV11-3; TRBD1 is a possible D gene (6 bases). V was shortened by 5 bases and J by 2 bases, with 9 bases between the two germline ends. The CDR3 has 13 amino acids. Looked up from germline, CDR1 is SGHNT and CDR2 is YENEEA. The CDR3 nucleotides are TGTGCCAGCAGCCTCGACAGGCAAGAGACCCAGTACTTC. Translating gives CASSLDRQETQYF.

The rearrangement links TRBV10-1 to TRBJ2-1, with D maybe TRBD1 (6 bases). V lost 0 bases and J 9 bases, leaving 15 bases between the germline ends. The CDR3 has 15 amino acids. Germline assignment: CDR1 WNHNN and CDR2 SYGVQD (reference sequence). The CDR3 DNA sequence: TGCGCCAGCAGTGAGTCTACAGGGTCTTACGGTGAGCAGTTCTTC. Residues: CASSESTGSYGEQFF.

The chain employs TRBV2 and TRBJ1-2, with D possibly matching TRBD1 (5 bases). The CDR3 has 14 amino acids. V was trimmed by 3 bases and J by 4 bases, leaving 12 bases between them. Germline loops: CDR1 SNHLY, CDR2 FYNNEI. CDR3 nucleotide sequence: TGTGCCAGCAGTGAGAGAGAAACAGGCTATGGCTACACCTTC. It translates to CASSERETGYGYTF.

This chain uses TRBV30 with TRBJ2-7, with D possibly being TRBD2 (5 bases). Germline CDR1 and CDR2: GTSNPN and SVGIG (reference sequence). Trimming pared 2 bases from V and 6 bases from J, leaving 8 bases between. The CDR3 is 11 amino acids. The CDR3 reads CAWSRRGEQYF. The CDR3 DNA reads TGTGCCTGGAGTAGACGGGGCGAGCAGTACTTC.

The chain employs TRBV10-3 and TRBJ1-1; no clear D gene. The CDR3 covers 13 residues. Germline V gene lookup returns CDR1 ENHRY and CDR2 SYGVKD. V gave up 5 bases and J gave up 1 base, with 8 bases separating them. CDR3 loop: CAISNEGNTEAFF. The CDR3 nucleotides are TGTGCCATCAGTAACGAGGGGAACACTGAAGCTTTCTTT.

The gene calls are TRBV9 and TRBJ2-1; D may be TRBD2 (5 bases). The CDR3 sequence is 15 residues long. From germline, CDR1 is SGDLS and CDR2 YYNGEE. V was pared by 0 bases and J by 1 base, with 8 bases between. In DNA, the CDR3 is TGTGCCAGCAGCGTAGTCGTAGCGTCCTACAATGAGCAGTTCTTC. Translated: CASSVVVASYNEQFF.

The chain joins TRBV2 to TRBJ1-2; 11 nucleotides match TRBD1. The junction had 12 bases not matched to a gene; V was cut back by 8 bases and J by 4 bases. Per the germline V gene, CDR1 is SNHLY and CDR2 is FYNNEI. There are 16 residues in the CDR3. The CDR3 nucleotides read TGTGCCAGCGTATACAACCGGGACAGGGGGGCCTATGGCTACACCTTC. Its protein product is CASVYNRDRGAYGYTF.

This clone was seen once. The chain uses TRBV11-1 and TRBJ1-1, with a possible D match to TRBD1 (5 bases). The length of the CDR3 is 15 residues. The germline gives CDR1 SGHAT, CDR2 FQDESV (reference sequence). V was shortened by 0 bases and J by 6 bases, with 14 bases between the two germline ends. CDR3 amino acids: CASSLARGSGAEAFF. The CDR3 DNA reads as TGTGCCAGCAGCTTAGCGCGGGGCTCGGGCGCTGAAGCTTTCTTT. The full variable domain, in which reference TRBV11-1 and TRBJ1-1 provide the parts outside the CDR3, is EAEVAQSPRYKITEKSQAVAFWCDPISGHATLYWYRQILGQGPELLVQFQDESVVDDSQLPKDRFSAERLKGVDSTLKIQPAELGDSAMYLCASSLARGSGAEAFFGQGTRLTVV.

This chain connects TRBV7-2 to TRBJ1-5, with 9 bases matching TRBD1. The CDR3 totals 15 residues. V was pared by 4 bases and J by 6 bases, with 7 bases of the junction left unmatched. Germline-derived CDR1 and CDR2 are SGHTA and FQGNSA. The CDR3 sequence: CASSYTGGGGQPQHF. The CDR3 DNA follows: TGTGCCAGCAGCTACACAGGGGGCGGGGGTCAGCCCCAGCATTTT.

V gene TRBV7-2 combines with J gene TRBJ2-3; the D gene is possibly TRBD1 (6 bases). This CDR3 region has 17 residues. Germline CDR1 reads SGHTA; CDR2 reads FQGNSA. V was shortened by 4 bases and J by 3 bases, with 20 bases between the two germline ends. The DNA of the CDR3 is TGTGCCAGCAGCTCCGACCTTTTTAGCAGGGGTACAGATACGCAGTATTTT. It codes for CASSSDLFSRGTDTQYF.

This clone was counted between two and nine times. This chain links TRBV19 with TRBJ2-2; the D is unclear. This CDR3 contains 17 residues. Germline V gene data show CDR1 as LNHDA and CDR2 as SQIVND (reference sequence). V was clipped by 7 bases and J by 0 bases, with 18 bases between them. In DNA, the CDR3 is TGTGCCAGTACCTATTTGAGATCGCGCGCGAACACCGGGGAGCTGTTTTTT. It translates to CASTYLRSRANTGELFF.

The chain combines TRBV5-6 with TRBJ1-2; unclear D gene. Germline V lookup: CDR1 SGHDT, CDR2 YYEEEE. The CDR3 is 15 amino acids. V was cut by 0 bases and J by 4 bases, with 13 bases left in between. DNA for the CDR3: TGTGCCAGCAGCTTGGCTCCAGGTGCTTCCTATGGCTACACCTTC. Encoded protein: CASSLAPGASYGYTF.

This chain links TRBV15 with TRBJ2-1, with a tentative D call TRBD1 (6 bases). Germline V gives CDR1 LNHNV, CDR2 YYDKDF (reference sequence). With 0 bases removed from V and 2 bases from J, the gap between germline ends came to 8 bases. This CDR3 comprises 15 residues. The CDR3: CATSRDPGAYNEQFF. In DNA form, the CDR3 reads TGTGCCACCAGCAGAGACCCAGGGGCCTACAATGAGCAGTTCTTC.

The chain carries TRBV7-2 and TRBJ2-2, with 7 bases aligning to TRBD1. Germline CDR1 SGHTA, CDR2 FQGNSA. CDR3 length equals 16 residues. Losses at the gene ends were 5 bases for V and 0 bases for J; bases not matched to a gene: 6. This CDR3 reads CASSPYRGPNTGELFF. In DNA, the CDR3 is TGTGCCAGCAGCCCATACAGGGGCCCGAACACCGGGGAGCTGTTTTTT. The full variable domain, completed using reference TRBV7-2 and TRBJ2-2, is GAGVSQSPSNKVTEKGKDVELRCDPISGHTALYWYRQSLGQGLEFLIYFQGNSAPDKSGLPSDRFSAERTGGSVSTLTIQRTQQEDSAVYLCASSPYRGPNTGELFFGEGSRLTVL.

This clone was counted a single time. The chain carries TRBV6-2 or TRBV6-3 and TRBJ2-1, with TRBD2 matching over 7 bases. V was pared by 4 bases and J by 7 bases, with 22 bases of the junction left unmatched. The CDR3 is 19 residues long. Germline-derived CDR1 and CDR2 are MNHEY and SVGEGT. The DNA of the CDR3 is TGTGCCAGCAGTTTCCCCCGAACACTCAAGCGGGGTACTTTAAATGAGCAGTTCTTC. Protein product: CASSFPRTLKRGTLNEQFF.

The chain couples TRBV27 to TRBJ1-2; D is unclear. V was trimmed by 4 bases and J by 1 base, leaving 10 bases between them. The CDR3 covers 14 residues. CDR1 MNHEY and CDR2 SMNVEV come from the germline V gene (reference sequence). CDR3 in DNA: TGTGCCAGCAGTTCCGGGAACCTTAACTATGGCTACACCTTC. Protein: CASSSGNLNYGYTF.

In its sample, this clone was seen once. The gene calls are TRBV7-9 and TRBJ2-4; perhaps TRBD1 as D (6 bases). V was trimmed by 0 bases and J by 4 bases, leaving 10 bases between them. Germline V gives CDR1 SEHNR, CDR2 FQNEAQ (reference sequence). The CDR3 covers 15 residues. CDR3 region: CASSLAGQGKNIQYF. CDR3 coding DNA: TGTGCCAGCAGCTTAGCAGGGCAGGGGAAAAACATTCAGTACTTC.

The chain carries TRBV7-2 and TRBJ2-2, with D tentatively TRBD1 (6 bases). Germline V gives CDR1 SGHTA, CDR2 FQGNSA. This CDR3 is 16 amino acids long. Trimming removed 4 bases from V and 1 base from J, with 13 bases in between. This chain's CDR3 is CASSSRTVMNTGELFF. CDR3 DNA sequence: TGTGCCAGCAGCTCTCGGACAGTTATGAACACCGGGGAGCTGTTTTTT.

The V gene is TRBV5-5, the J gene TRBJ2-2; 10 bases map to TRBD2. The CDR3 runs to 17 residues. CDR1 and CDR2 from the germline V gene are SGHKS and YYEKEE (reference sequence). Losses at the gene ends were 2 bases for V and 2 bases for J; bases not matched to a gene: 6. In nucleotides, the CDR3 is TGTGCCAGCAGCTTAGTAGCGGGGGGTACAAACACCGGGGAGCTGTTTTTT. Translated: CASSLVAGGTNTGELFF.

The table lists this clone with a few counts. The chain carries TRBV5-4 and TRBJ2-2; D is uncertain. With 0 bases removed from V and 3 bases from J, the gap between germline ends came to 9 bases. Germline assignment: CDR1 SGHNT and CDR2 YYREEE (reference sequence). The CDR3 totals 15 residues. DNA for the CDR3: TGTGCCAGCAGCTTGGGCGGTGAATACACCGGGGAGCTGTTTTTT. This codes for CASSLGGEYTGELFF.